The 9 T cell receptor beta chains below were found in one sample sequenced in a study of Graves' ophthalmopathy and Graves' hyperthyroidism. TCR beta CDR3 amplification used RNA transcripts. Second-round multiplex PCR followed a first-round RT-PCR using HTBI primers. In TCRdb, the multiplex PCR reads were re-called with MiXCR into one record per CDR3 protein. This table holds around 340,000 distinct CDR3 sequences, about 17% found once. Sequenced: peripheral blood. The receptor source for this set is an adult man with Graves' ophthalmopathy.

This clonotype showed up many times. V and J are TRBV2 and TRBJ2-7; 9 bases agree with TRBD1. J gave up 0 bases and V 7 bases, and 10 bases lay outside the gene matches. The CDR3 is 16 amino acids. Germline CDR1 SNHLY, CDR2 FYNNEI. CDR3 amino acids: CASKPPGQGPSYEQYF. The CDR3 DNA reads TGTGCCAGCAAACCCCCGGGACAGGGACCCTCCTACGAGCAGTACTTC.

This clonotype was seen at least ten times. The gene calls are TRBV6-5 and TRBJ1-1, with 11 bases identical to TRBD1. CDR1 MNHEY and CDR2 SVGAGI come from the germline V gene. V shed 0 bases, J shed 1 base, and the junction held 4 bases outside the gene matches. The CDR3 contains 17 residues. CDR3 loop: CASSYSSGTGGNTEAFF. For the CDR3, the DNA is TGTGCCAGCAGTTACTCCTCCGGGACAGGGGGGAACACTGAAGCTTTCTTT.

The chain has TRBV30 and TRBJ2-3, with D perhaps matching TRBD1 or TRBD2 (10 bases each). Per germline, CDR1 GTSNPN and CDR2 SVGIG (reference sequence). V was pared by 5 bases and J by 3 bases, with 27 bases between. The length of the CDR3 is 18 residues. Written as DNA, the CDR3 is TGTGCCTGGGGGACAGGGGCCGATCTAGCGGGAGTGACAGATACGCAGTATTTT. Residues: CAWGTGADLAGVTDTQYF.

The sample holds many counts of this clonotype. The chain recombines TRBV30 with TRBJ1-3; D gene uncertain. CDR1 and CDR2 (germline): GTSNPN, SVGIG (reference sequence). The CDR3 runs 17 residues. V dropped 3 bases and J dropped 0 bases, with 18 bases sitting between them. The CDR3 DNA reads TGTGCCTGGAGCCGGGAAACCGGGCCCGTCTCTGGAAACACCATATATTTT. This codes for CAWSRETGPVSGNTIYF.

This clonotype came up many times. The chain joins TRBV11-2 to TRBJ2-5, with D possibly TRBD2 on 6 matching bases. V shed 1 base and J shed 1 base, with 13 bases lying between them. The germline V gene has CDR1 SGHAT and CDR2 FQNNGV. The CDR3 contains 16 residues. CDR3 bases: TGTGCCAGCAGCTTAGGTGTTGCGGGGATCCAAGAGACCCAGTACTTC. Amino acids: CASSLGVAGIQETQYF. Using reference TRBV11-2 and TRBJ2-5 for the parts outside the CDR3, the full variable domain is EAGVAQSPRYKIIEKRQSVAFWCNPISGHATLYWYQQILGQGPKLLIQFQNNGVVDDSQLPKDRFSAERLKGVDSTLKIQPAKLEDSAVYLCASSLGVAGIQETQYFGPGTRLLVL.

This clonotype was found many times. V gene TRBV7-9 combines with J gene TRBJ1-6; D ambiguous. V was cut by 2 bases and J by 12 bases, with 14 bases left in between. The CDR3 is 14 amino acids. Per germline, CDR1 SEHNR and CDR2 FQNEAQ (reference sequence). CDR3 nucleotide sequence: TGTGCCAGCAGCTTACTTTCAGATAATGGACCCCTCCACTTT. Amino acid sequence: CASSLLSDNGPLHF.

At least ten counts were recorded for this clonotype. The rearrangement joins TRBV7-3 to TRBJ2-7; 7 bases match TRBD1. Trimming cost V 5 bases and J 3 bases; bases outside gene matches: 7. Looked up from germline, CDR1 is SGHTA and CDR2 is FQGTGA. CDR3 length: 14 residues. The chain's CDR3 is CASSPGGGFYEQYF. Written as DNA, the CDR3 is TGTGCCAGCAGCCCAGGGGGTGGATTCTACGAGCAGTACTTC.

This clonotype was seen only a few times. The rearrangement joins TRBV12-3 or TRBV12-4 to TRBJ1-6; D not certain. The V gene lost 5 bases and the J gene lost 9 bases, with 20 bases spanning the gap. The CDR3 covers 16 residues. The CDR3 region has the DNA TGTGCCAGCAGTGCAAGCTCCGGGCTAAGAGGTTCACCCCTCCACTTT. This sequence encodes CASSASSGLRGSPLHF.

This clonotype was observed at least ten times. The CDR3 coding sequence is TGTGCCAGCAGCACCGTACAGGGGCGAAAAAACATTCAGTACTTC. The encoded protein is CASSTVQGRKNIQYF. The chain links TRBV7-9 to TRBJ2-4, with TRBD1 matching 7 bases. J gave up 4 bases and V 5 bases, and 8 bases lay outside the gene matches. Germline-derived CDR1 and CDR2 are SEHNR and FQNEAQ (reference sequence). This CDR3 has 15 residues.